This TCR beta chain came from a study of blood T cell repertoires in COVID-19. Turning to the study itself: T cells, B-cell-depleted T cells, or PBMCs supplied cDNA or gDNA.

In its sample, this clone was seen a few times. As originally analysed: How many nucleated cells were present was estimated from reference gene primer amplification. The assay was immunoSEQ multiplex PCR, and TCRdb's table has in-frame clones only and misses some. The V and J calls and clone size come from that table; D and trimming were worked out from the DNA. The data hold 150,000 or so clones, with roughly 78% observed a single time. Germline CDR1 SGHAT, CDR2 FQNNGV. CDR3 size: 16 residues. Trimming cost V 4 bases and J 0 bases; bases outside gene matches: 7. The TCR was taken from a human donor with acute or convalescent COVID-19. The donor label of this sample is uncertain. The chain has TRBV11-2 and TRBJ1-1; 8 bases match TRBD1. The sequenced material came from peripheral blood. The CDR3 bases are TGTGCCAGCAGCTCACGGACAGGGTATATGAACACTGAAGCTTTCTTT. This gives the protein CASSSRTGYMNTEAFF.